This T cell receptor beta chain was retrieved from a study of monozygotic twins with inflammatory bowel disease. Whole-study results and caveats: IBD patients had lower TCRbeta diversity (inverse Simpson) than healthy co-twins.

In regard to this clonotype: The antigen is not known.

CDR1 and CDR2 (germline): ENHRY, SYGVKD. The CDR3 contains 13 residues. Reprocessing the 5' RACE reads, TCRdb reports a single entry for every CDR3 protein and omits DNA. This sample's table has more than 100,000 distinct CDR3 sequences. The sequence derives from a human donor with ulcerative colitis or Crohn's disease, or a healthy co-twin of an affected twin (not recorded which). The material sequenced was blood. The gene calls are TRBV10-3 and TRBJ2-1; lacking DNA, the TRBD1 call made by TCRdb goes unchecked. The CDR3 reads CAISEAGRNEQFF.